Listed here is a single TCR beta chain. Its target is not known. The sample holds other DNA sequences that translate to the same CDR3. The entry originates in a study of shared clonotypes between healthy human individuals. Study-level background: The plates for each donor numbered three CD4 naive, three CD4 memory, two CD8 naive and one CD8 memory. General study findings and limits: Memory subsets generally showed lower estimated richness than naive subsets. Lower generation probabilities were found for non-shared clonotypes than for those shared by all four donors.

Data came from immunoSEQ multiplex PCR; TCRdb stores just in-frame clones and leaves some out. The sample lists fewer than 400,000 clones, over 65% occurring once. This TCR was recovered from a man under 40 in good health. Sequenced: memory CD4+ T cells sorted from blood. The sample's subset: CD45RA-negative fraction.

The CDR3 nucleotides are TGTGCCAGCAGTGACAGGACAGAAGAGACCCAGTACTTC. Translated: CASSDRTEETQYF. The chain joins TRBV25-1 to TRBJ2-5; D may be TRBD1 (6 bases). With 3 bases removed from V and 3 bases from J, the gap between germline ends came to 8 bases. Per germline, CDR1 MGHDK and CDR2 SYGVNS. The CDR3 has 13 amino acids. Using reference TRBV25-1 and TRBJ2-5 for the parts outside the CDR3, the full variable domain is EADIYQTPRYLVIGTGKKITLECSQTMGHDKMYWYQQDPGMELHLIHYSYGVNSTEKGDLSSESTVSRIRTEHFPLTLESARPSHTSQYLCASSDRTEETQYFGPGTRLLVL.